This TCR beta chain came from a study of early T cells in non-severe SARS-CoV-2 infection. TCRdb reprocessed the 5' RACE reads via MiXCR and lists one record per CDR3 protein. The sample yields roughly 58,000 distinct CDR3 sequences, about an eighth seen once. The study's findings and limits: The study's VDJdb matching favored anti-spike CD8 responses and missed private and CD4 specificities.

In this sample, this clonotype turned up many times. What it binds is not known. The CDR3 length is 15 residues. V lost 2 bases to trimming and J lost 4 bases; unmatched junction nucleotides: 6. CDR1 and CDR2 from the germline V gene are SGHTA and FQGNSA. This sequence originates from an adult who was a healthcare worker with PCR-confirmed SARS-CoV-2 infection or an uninfected control (not recorded which). This chain links TRBV7-2 with TRBJ2-7; 9 nucleotides line up with TRBD2. The sample taken for sequencing was whole blood. The CDR3 sequence: CASSLLAGGIYEQYF. In DNA form, the CDR3 reads TGTGCCAGCAGCTTATTGGCGGGGGGGATATACGAGCAGTACTTC.